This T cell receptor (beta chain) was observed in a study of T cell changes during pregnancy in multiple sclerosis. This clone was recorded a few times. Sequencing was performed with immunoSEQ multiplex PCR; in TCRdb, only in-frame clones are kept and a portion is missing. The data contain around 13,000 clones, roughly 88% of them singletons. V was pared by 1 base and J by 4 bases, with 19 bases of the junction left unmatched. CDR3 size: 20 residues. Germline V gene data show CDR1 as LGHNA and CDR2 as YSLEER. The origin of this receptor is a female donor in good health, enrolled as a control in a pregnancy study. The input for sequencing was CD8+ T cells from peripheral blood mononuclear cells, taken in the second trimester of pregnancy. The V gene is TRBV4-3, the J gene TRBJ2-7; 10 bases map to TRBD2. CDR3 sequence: CASSQVWGNQRSGRGYEQYF. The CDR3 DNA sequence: TGCGCCAGCAGCCAAGTGTGGGGAAACCAGAGGAGCGGGAGGGGTTACGAGCAGTACTTC.